The rows below give T cell receptor beta chains drawn from one sample of a study of shared clonotypes between healthy human individuals. Repertoires were generated with immunoSEQ multiplex PCR, while TCRdb's copy carries only in-frame clones and drops some. The sample has over a million clones; more than 75% are singletons. The sequenced sample was memory CD4+ T cells from PBMCs. These receptors all come from a man in his late teens or twenties in good health. Some clones in this sample may be carry-over from other donors' samples. The CDR3 runs from the conserved cysteine through the conserved F or W. D genes are given only for firm matches. A clone size is listed for some rows: how often the clone was seen (once, few, many), or a class if it is expanded.

NA	TRBV2	TRBJ1-5	NA	TGTGCCAGCAGCCTATACCAGGGAAGCAATCAGCCCCAGCATTTT	CASSLYQGSNQPQHF
TRBD1	TRBV2	TRBJ2-7	NA	TGTGCCAGCAGTGGGCAGGGGGTGACCTACGAGCAGTACTTC	CASSGQGVTYEQYF
TRBD2	TRBV4-1	TRBJ2-4	NA	TGCGCCAGCAGCCAAGAATTGTCTAGCGGGAGGATTGGAGCCAAAAACATTCAGTACTTC	CASSQELSSGRIGAKNIQYF
NA	TRBV28	TRBJ2-2	NA	TGTGCCAGCAGTTTATGGTTCGGGACTTCCTCGAACACCGGGGAGCTGTTTTTT	CASSLWFGTSSNTGELFF
TRBD2	TRBV6-1	TRBJ2-1	NA	TGTGCCAGCCTCGGAGTAGCGGGAGTTGGTAATGAGCAGTTCTTC	CASLGVAGVGNEQFF
NA	TRBV28	TRBJ1-2	once	TGTGCCATCCTGGGGGACTCGGCCTATGGCTACACCTTC	CAILGDSAYGYTF
NA	TRBV28	TRBJ1-2	NA	TGTGCCTCCTATGGGGAGAGCTATGGCTACACCTTC	CASYGESYGYTF
NA	TRBV7-8	TRBJ1-5	NA	TGTGCCAGCAGCTTAGCGCGGGGGCTCGGCAATCAGCCCCAGCATTTT	CASSLARGLGNQPQHF
NA	TRBV4-3	TRBJ2-1	NA	TGCGCCAGCAGCCAAGAAATGGGGGCTACTTGGAATGAGCAGTTCTTC	CASSQEMGATWNEQFF
NA	TRBV15	TRBJ1-1	NA	TGTGCCACCAGCAGAGATCCCCAGGGAGGTTCTGAAGCTTTCTTT	CATSRDPQGGSEAFF
NA	TRBV5-6	TRBJ2-7	NA	TGTGCCAGCAGCTTTTCAGGGATCTACGAGCAGTACTTC	CASSFSGIYEQYF
TRBD1	TRBV2	TRBJ1-1	NA	TGTGCCAGCAGCATACAGGGGGCACACACTGAAGCTTTCTTT	CASSIQGAHTEAFF
TRBD1	TRBV5-6	TRBJ2-7	NA	TGTGCCAGCAGCGGGGACAGCTACGAGCAGTACTTC	CASSGDSYEQYF
NA	TRBV21-1	TRBJ2-1	NA	TGTGCCAGCAGCGTAATTGGGACAGGGAAGGGGACTAGCGGGAGCAGAGAAAATGAGCAGTTCTTC	CASSVIGTGKGTSGSRENEQFF
TRBD2	TRBV10-2	TRBJ2-1	NA	TGCGCCAGCAGTGACCTGTATACTAGCGGGAGGGTTTACAATGAGCAGTTCTTC	CASSDLYTSGRVYNEQFF
NA	TRBV5-4	TRBJ2-5	NA	TGTGCCAGCAGCTTGGTGAAGGGCGGGGAGACCCAGTACTTC	CASSLVKGGETQYF